This T cell receptor beta chain stems from a study of blood T cell repertoires in COVID-19. Original handling: Estimation of nucleated cell counts was performed using reference gene primer amplification. Sequencing used immunoSEQ multiplex PCR; TCRdb keeps in-frame clones, though not all of them. V, J and clone size derive from that table, while D and trimming were established from the DNA sequence. The sample holds about 9,900 clones, 81% seen once. The sample consisted of peripheral blood. The clonotype was recovered from a man aged 55-75 years with active COVID-19.

The CDR3 sequence is CASRPSLQGAPPQHF. Here the CDR3 DNA reads TGTGCCAGCCGCCCGAGCTTGCAGGGGGCCCCGCCCCAGCATTTT. The chain employs TRBV6-5 and TRBJ1-5, with 8 bases lining up with TRBD1. V lost 8 bases and J lost 9; bases outside the gene matches: 15. Germline CDR1 is MNHEY and CDR2 is SVGAGI. This CDR3 contains 15 residues.